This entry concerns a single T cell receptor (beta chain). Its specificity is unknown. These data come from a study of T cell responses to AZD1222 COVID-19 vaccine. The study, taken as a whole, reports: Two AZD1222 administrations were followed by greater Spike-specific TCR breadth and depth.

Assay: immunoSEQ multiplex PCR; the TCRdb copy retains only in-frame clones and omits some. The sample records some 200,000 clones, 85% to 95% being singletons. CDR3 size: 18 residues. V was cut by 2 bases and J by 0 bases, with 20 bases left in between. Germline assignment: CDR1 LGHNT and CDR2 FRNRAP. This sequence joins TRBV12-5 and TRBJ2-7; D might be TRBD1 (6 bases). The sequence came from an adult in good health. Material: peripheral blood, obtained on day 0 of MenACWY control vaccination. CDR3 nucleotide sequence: TGTGCTAGTGGTTTGATCGTCGGGACACTCAAAAGCTCCTACGAGCAGTACTTC. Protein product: CASGLIVGTLKSSYEQYF.